The TCR beta chain described here comes from a study of blood T cell repertoires in COVID-19. Study-level background: Researchers got acute and convalescent COVID-19 samples from the United States, Italy and Spain. In each case, the material was cDNA or gDNA derived from T cells, B-cell-depleted T cells, or PBMCs.

V lost 5 bases and J lost 4; bases outside the gene matches: 8. The CDR3 runs 15 residues. Germline lookup yields CDR1 MDHEN and CDR2 SYDVKM. Per the study methods: Amplification of reference gene primers provided the estimated nucleated cell counts. Profiled with immunoSEQ multiplex PCR; TCRdb holds only in-frame clones, not every one. The D gene and trimming were derived from the DNA, and the V and J assignments and clone size from that table. The sample lists 290,000 or so clones; 70% to 90% were seen once. This chain joins TRBV28 and TRBJ1-3; 7 bases fit TRBD1. The sequence derives from a man between 65 and 85 years old with acute or convalescent COVID-19. The sequenced sample consisted of peripheral blood. The CDR3 nucleotides read TGTGCCAGCAGTCGTACAGGGGAGTCAGGAAACACCATATATTTT. Translating gives CASSRTGESGNTIYF. The entire variable domain, with the rest obtained from reference TRBV28 and TRBJ1-3, is as follows: DVKVTQSSRYLVKRTGEKVFLECVQDMDHENMFWYRQDPGLGLRLIYFSYDVKMKEKGDIPEGYSVSREKKERFSLILESASTNQTSMYLCASSRTGESGNTIYFGEGSWLTVV.